This TCR beta chain came from a study of identical twins. TCRdb re-analysed the 5' RACE reads in MiXCR, keeping a single row per CDR3 protein. The sample consists of hundreds of thousands of distinct CDR3 sequences, roughly an eighth of them appearing once. V lost 5 bases to trimming and J lost 3 bases; unmatched junction nucleotides: 9. The CDR3 spans 16 residues. Germline assignment: CDR1 MDHEN and CDR2 SYDVKM. These sequences were also reported in another study, on yellow fever vaccine responses in identical twins.

The material sequenced was PBMCs. The chain joins TRBV28 to TRBJ2-1; TRBD2 agrees at 8 bases. The origin of this receptor is a woman younger than 30 in good health. In nucleotides, the CDR3 is TGTGCCAGCAGTCCTCAGGGAGCGGGAGTCTACAATGAGCAGTTCTTC. Translating gives CASSPQGAGVYNEQFF. The entire variable domain, with the rest obtained from reference TRBV28 and TRBJ2-1, is as follows: DVKVTQSSRYLVKRTGEKVFLECVQDMDHENMFWYRQDPGLGLRLIYFSYDVKMKEKGDIPEGYSVSREKKERFSLILESASTNQTSMYLCASSPQGAGVYNEQFFGPGTRLTVL.